Listed below are T cell receptor beta chains from one sample, sequenced in a study of cytomegalovirus exposure and HLA in healthy donors. Measured with immunoSEQ multiplex PCR; TCRdb has only the in-frame clones, and not every one. The repertoire table contains about 120,000 clones. Sequenced input: PBMCs. These receptors were collected from a man younger than 35 in good health and CMV-seronegative. Both conserved end residues are part of each CDR3. D genes are given only for firm matches.

d_gene	v_gene	j_gene	CDR3aa	CDR3nt
TRBD1	TRBV30	TRBJ2-1	CALGTAMNEQFF	TGTGCCCTTGGGACAGCCATGAATGAGCAGTTCTTC
TRBD2	TRBV18	TRBJ2-3	CASAPGLAATDTQYF	TGTGCCAGTGCCCCGGGACTAGCGGCCACAGATACGCAGTATTTT
TRBD2	TRBV6-5	TRBJ2-1	CASSYSGLALEQFF	TGTGCCAGCAGTTACTCAGGACTAGCGCTTGAGCAGTTCTTC
TRBD2	TRBV5-1	TRBJ2-3	CASRGVGGGATDTQYF	TGCGCCAGCAGGGGAGTGGGCGGGGGGGCGACAGATACGCAGTATTTT
TRBD1	TRBV2	TRBJ1-2	CASTYRGGSYGYTF	TGTGCCAGCACTTACAGGGGAGGTAGCTATGGCTACACCTTC
TRBD1	TRBV7-9	TRBJ1-5	CASSLNLQDRYNQPQHF	TGTGCCAGCAGCTTAAACCTCCAGGACAGGTATAATCAGCCCCAGCATTTT
TRBD1	TRBV30	TRBJ1-1	CAWTRGQLNTEAFF	TGTGCCTGGACCAGGGGACAGCTGAACACTGAAGCTTTCTTT
TRBD1	TRBV7-6	TRBJ2-6	CASSSGQGSGANVLTF	TGTGCCAGCAGCTCAGGACAGGGGAGCGGGGCCAACGTCCTGACTTTC
TRBD2	TRBV5-1	TRBJ2-3	CASSFLPSGGAGDTQYF	TGCGCCAGCAGCTTCCTCCCGAGCGGGGGGGCGGGGGATACGCAGTATTTT
TRBD2	TRBV5-4	TRBJ2-3	CASSLAELAGGTDTQYF	TGTGCCAGCAGCTTGGCCGAATTAGCGGGAGGCACAGATACGCAGTATTTT
.	TRBV6-5	TRBJ1-1	CASKIRAQGEAFF	TGTGCCAGCAAAATTCGGGCCCAGGGTGAAGCTTTCTTT
.	TRBV6-5	TRBJ2-7	CASARERPYEQYF	TGTGCCAGCGCCCGGGAGCGACCCTACGAGCAGTACTTC
.	TRBV5-5	TRBJ1-2	CASSQRREIYGYTF	TGTGCCAGCAGCCAAAGACGGGAAATCTATGGCTACACCTTC
.	TRBV4-1	TRBJ1-5	CASSQGSQGKIGQPQHF	TGCGCCAGCAGCCAAGGAAGCCAGGGTAAAATAGGTCAGCCCCAGCATTTT
.	TRBV5-4	TRBJ1-6	CASRRGSGENSPLHF	TGTGCCAGCCGAAGGGGTTCAGGGGAAAATTCACCCCTCCACTTT
.	TRBV28	TRBJ1-4	CASSAPNGEKLFF	TGTGCCAGCAGTGCCCCCAACGGTGAAAAACTGTTTTTT
.	TRBV2	TRBJ2-7	CASRERQASYEQYF	TGTGCCAGCAGAGAAAGACAGGCCTCCTACGAGCAGTACTTC
TRBD1	TRBV27	TRBJ2-7	CASSVDRGYEQYF	TGTGCCAGCAGCGTGGACAGGGGCTACGAGCAGTACTTC
TRBD1	TRBV6-5	TRBJ2-2	CASSYAKTGAAGELFF	TGTGCCAGCAGTTACGCGAAGACAGGGGCTGCCGGGGAGCTGTTTTTT
TRBD2	TRBV10-2	TRBJ2-2	CASSESRLAGNTGELFF	TGCGCCAGCAGTGAGTCCAGACTAGCGGGGAACACCGGGGAGCTGTTTTTT
.	TRBV28	TRBJ1-4	CASRNGATNEKLFF	TGTGCCAGCAGGAACGGTGCAACTAATGAAAAACTGTTTTTT
.	TRBV7-2	TRBJ2-7	CASSLAGNAYEQYF	TGTGCCAGCAGCTTAGCCGGGAATGCCTACGAGCAGTACTTC
.	TRBV7-2	TRBJ2-2	CASSLLRPPTGELFF	TGTGCCAGCAGCTTATTGAGGCCTCCCACCGGGGAGCTGTTTTTT
TRBD2	TRBV10-3	TRBJ2-2	CATMEKTSGSGGELFF	TGTGCCACAATGGAGAAGACTAGCGGGAGTGGCGGGGAGCTGTTTTTT
.	TRBV5-1	TRBJ1-1	CASSGGGLEAFF	TGCGCCAGCAGCGGGGGGGGGCTAGAAGCTTTCTTT
TRBD1	TRBV7-9	TRBJ2-2	CASSLALRQGNPGELFF	TGTGCCAGCAGCTTAGCCTTGAGACAGGGGAACCCCGGGGAGCTGTTTTTT
TRBD2	TRBV19	TRBJ2-7	CASTPLGLAGGGSSYEQYF	TGTGCCAGTACCCCCCTTGGACTAGCGGGAGGGGGGAGCTCCTACGAGCAGTACTTC
.	TRBV27	TRBJ1-2	CASSSTLDYGYTF	TGTGCCAGCAGTTCGACGCTAGACTATGGCTACACCTTC
TRBD2	TRBV27	TRBJ2-1	CASSTGGSYNEQFF	TGTGCCAGCTCGACGGGAGGATCCTACAATGAGCAGTTCTTC
TRBD2	TRBV4-1	TRBJ2-1	CASSLWASGSSYNEQFF	TGCGCCAGCAGCCTTTGGGCTAGCGGGAGCTCCTACAATGAGCAGTTCTTC
.	TRBV5-1	TRBJ2-7	CASSAGLGQYF	TGCGCCAGCAGCGCCGGGTTGGGGCAGTACTTC
TRBD1	TRBV6-6	TRBJ2-1	CASSRRDRDNEQFF	TGTGCCAGCAGCCGCCGGGACAGGGACAATGAGCAGTTCTTC
TRBD2	TRBV9	TRBJ2-3	CASRLAGDTQYF	TGTGCCAGCCGGCTAGCGGGAGATACGCAGTATTTT
TRBD1	TRBV25-1	TRBJ1-5	CASSLTGSNQPQHF	TGTGCCAGCAGTTTGACAGGGAGCAATCAGCCCCAGCATTTT
.	TRBV4-1	TRBJ2-3	CASSQEGLTDTQYF	TGCGCCAGCAGCCAAGAGGGACTCACAGATACGCAGTATTTT
.	TRBV14	TRBJ2-4	CASSQVRSGGLAKNIQYF	TGTGCCAGCAGCCAAGTACGGTCAGGAGGACTAGCCAAAAACATTCAGTACTTC
TRBD1	TRBV5-4	TRBJ1-2	CASTHMGQSYGYTF	TGTGCCAGCACCCATATGGGACAGAGCTATGGCTACACCTTC
TRBD1	TRBV19	TRBJ1-2	CASRSHRDRGLYGYTF	TGTGCCAGTAGGTCTCACCGGGACAGGGGACTTTATGGCTACACCTTC
.	TRBV2	TRBJ1-4	CASSYRVNEKLFF	TGTGCCAGCTCATACAGGGTTAATGAAAAACTGTTTTTT
TRBD1	TRBV5-1	TRBJ1-2	CASSLGQGAVYGYTF	TGCGCCAGCAGCTTGGGACAGGGGGCTGTGTATGGCTACACCTTC
.	TRBV6-1	TRBJ1-3	CASSVRGGSGNTIYF	TGTGCCAGCAGTGTACGAGGGGGTTCGGGGAACACCATATATTTT
TRBD2	TRBV27	TRBJ2-7	CASSLKPSGEKYEQYF	TGTGCCAGCAGTTTAAAGCCTAGCGGGGAAAAGTACGAGCAGTACTTC
.	TRBV7-9	TRBJ2-2	CASSLAGGVAGELFF	TGTGCCAGCAGCTTAGCGGGAGGCGTTGCCGGGGAGCTGTTTTTT
TRBD1	TRBV5-1	TRBJ1-1	CASPAGTGSSEAFF	TGCGCCAGCCCCGCCGGGACAGGGTCGTCTGAAGCTTTCTTT
.	TRBV15	TRBJ1-6	CATSRDRGANSPLHF	TGTGCCACCAGCAGAGACAGGGGAGCTAATTCACCCCTCCACTTT
.	TRBV7-2	TRBJ1-2	CASSYQGLYGYTF	TGTGCCAGCAGTTACCAGGGCCTCTATGGCTACACCTTC
TRBD1	TRBV5-1	TRBJ2-1	CASSQDRAYEQFF	TGCGCCAGCAGTCAGGACAGGGCCTATGAGCAGTTCTTC
TRBD1	TRBV2	TRBJ2-4	CASSGTGEGAKNIQYF	TGTGCCAGCAGCGGGACAGGGGAGGGGGCCAAAAACATTCAGTACTTC
TRBD1	TRBV28	TRBJ1-4	CASSRTGGIEKLFF	TGTGCCAGCAGTCGGACAGGGGGGATTGAAAAACTGTTTTTT
.	TRBV9	TRBJ1-5	CASSVMDSVNQPQHF	TGTGCCAGCAGCGTAATGGACAGTGTCAATCAGCCCCAGCATTTT
.	TRBV20-1	TRBJ1-2	CSARVSGGYTF	TGCAGTGCTAGAGTTTCGGGGGGCTACACCTTC
TRBD2	TRBV6-5	TRBJ2-3	CASSYVGGFNTQYF	TGTGCCAGCAGTTACGTGGGGGGGTTTAATACGCAGTATTTT
TRBD2	TRBV28	TRBJ2-7	CASPGEGSSYEQYF	TGTGCCAGCCCTGGGGAGGGTAGCTCCTACGAGCAGTACTTC